Detailed here is one T cell receptor beta chain. Its target is unknown. In germline, CDR1 is SGHRS, CDR2 YFSETQ. V was cut by 2 bases and J by 4 bases, with 17 bases left in between. The CDR3 is made up of 16 amino acids. The record originates from a study of early T cells in non-severe SARS-CoV-2 infection. At the level of the study: The study sequenced bulk RNA from unsorted whole blood, with chains unpaired.

General study results and limits: VDJdb matches were skewed toward anti-spike CD8 T cell responses.

Researchers tagged individual cDNA molecules with unique molecular identifiers. MiXCR was run by TCRdb on the 5' RACE reads, yielding one entry per CDR3 protein. The profile shows some 80,000 distinct CDR3 sequences, roughly an eighth of them singletons. The receptor was derived from an adult who was a healthcare worker with PCR-confirmed SARS-CoV-2 infection or an uninfected control (not recorded which). Specimen: whole blood. The J gene is TRBJ2-3, the V gene TRBV5-1; D may be TRBD1 (6 bases). DNA for the CDR3: TGCGCCAGCAGCTTAATCCGGGCTGGGGGCTCAGATACGCAGTATTTT. Protein: CASSLIRAGGSDTQYF. Looking up the rest from reference TRBV5-1 and TRBJ2-3 gives the full variable domain: KAGVTQTPRYLIKTRGQQVTLSCSPISGHRSVSWYQQTPGQGLQFLFEYFSETQRNKGNFPGRFSGRQFSNSRSEMNVSTLELGDSALYLCASSLIRAGGSDTQYFGPGTRLTVL.